This TCR beta chain originates from a study of blood T cell repertoires in COVID-19. Overall study: Sites across the United States, Italy and Spain contributed samples from acute and convalescent COVID-19. PBMCs, B-cell-depleted T cells, or T cells provided the cDNA or gDNA that made up the material.

Per the original data handling: Counts of nucleated cells, estimated from reference gene primer amplification, were obtained. TCRdb keeps only in-frame clones here, not all; method: immunoSEQ multiplex PCR. That table is the source of V, J and clone size, and D and trimming were worked out from the DNA. The data show some 46,000 clones, around 80% seen once. Trimming left V 1 base short and J 2 bases short, with 9 bases between. The germline V gene has CDR1 GTSNPN and CDR2 SVGIG (reference sequence). This CDR3 spans 15 amino acids. This clonotype was obtained from a woman aged 55-70 years with acute or convalescent COVID-19. This sequence joins TRBV30 and TRBJ1-6; D possibly corresponds to TRBD1 (5 bases). The specimen was peripheral blood. DNA of the CDR3: TGTGCCTGGAGTGGCAGGGTCGCCTATAATTCACCCCTCCACTTT. Translating it yields CAWSGRVAYNSPLHF.